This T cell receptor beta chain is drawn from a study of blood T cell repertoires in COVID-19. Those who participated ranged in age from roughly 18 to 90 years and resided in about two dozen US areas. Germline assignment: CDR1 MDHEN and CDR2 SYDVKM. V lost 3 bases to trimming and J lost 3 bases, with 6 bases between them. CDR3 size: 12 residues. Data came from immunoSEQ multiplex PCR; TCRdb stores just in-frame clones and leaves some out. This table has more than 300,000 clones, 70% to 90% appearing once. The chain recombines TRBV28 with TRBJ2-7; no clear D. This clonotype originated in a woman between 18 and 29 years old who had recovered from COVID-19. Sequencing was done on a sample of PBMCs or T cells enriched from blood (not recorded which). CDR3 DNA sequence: TGTGCCAGCAGTTTTGGCCACTACGAGCAGTACTTC. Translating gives CASSFGHYEQYF.